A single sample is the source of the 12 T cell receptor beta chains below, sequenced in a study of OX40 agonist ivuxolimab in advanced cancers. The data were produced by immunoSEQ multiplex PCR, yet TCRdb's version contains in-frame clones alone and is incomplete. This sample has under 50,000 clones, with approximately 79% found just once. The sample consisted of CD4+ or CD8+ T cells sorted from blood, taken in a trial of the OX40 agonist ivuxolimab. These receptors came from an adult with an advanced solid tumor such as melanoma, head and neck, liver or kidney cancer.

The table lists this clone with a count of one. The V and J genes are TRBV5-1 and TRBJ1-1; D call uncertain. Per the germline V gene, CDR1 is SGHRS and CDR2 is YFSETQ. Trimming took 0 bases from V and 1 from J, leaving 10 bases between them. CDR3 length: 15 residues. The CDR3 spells CASSLDLVGNTEAFF. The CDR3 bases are TGCGCCAGCAGCTTGGACCTGGTGGGGAACACTGAAGCTTTCTTT.

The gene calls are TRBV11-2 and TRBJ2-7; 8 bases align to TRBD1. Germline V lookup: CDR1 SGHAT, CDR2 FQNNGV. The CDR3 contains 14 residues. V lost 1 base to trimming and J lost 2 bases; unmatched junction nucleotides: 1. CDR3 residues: CASSLAGGAYEQYF. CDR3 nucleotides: TGTGCCAGCAGCTTAGCAGGGGGCGCCTACGAGCAGTACTTC.

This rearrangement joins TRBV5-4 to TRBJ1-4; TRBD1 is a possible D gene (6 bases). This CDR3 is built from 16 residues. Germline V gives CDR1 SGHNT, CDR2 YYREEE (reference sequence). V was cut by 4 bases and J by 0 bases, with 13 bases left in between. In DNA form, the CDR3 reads TGTGCCAGCAGCCTACGACAGGCTGCAACTAATGAAAAACTGTTTTTT. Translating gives CASSLRQAATNEKLFF.

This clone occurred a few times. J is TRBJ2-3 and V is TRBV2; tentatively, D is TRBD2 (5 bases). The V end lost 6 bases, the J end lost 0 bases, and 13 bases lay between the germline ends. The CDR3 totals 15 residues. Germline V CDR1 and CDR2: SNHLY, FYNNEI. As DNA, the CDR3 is TGTGCCAGCAGCACGGGGATACCTAGCACAGATACGCAGTATTTT. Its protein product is CASSTGIPSTDTQYF. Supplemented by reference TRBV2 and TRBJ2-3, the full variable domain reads EPEVTQTPSHQVTQMGQEVILRCVPISNHLYFYWYRQILGQKVEFLVSFYNNEISEKSEIFDDQFSVERPDGSNFTLKIRSTKLEDSAMYFCASSTGIPSTDTQYFGPGTRLTVL.

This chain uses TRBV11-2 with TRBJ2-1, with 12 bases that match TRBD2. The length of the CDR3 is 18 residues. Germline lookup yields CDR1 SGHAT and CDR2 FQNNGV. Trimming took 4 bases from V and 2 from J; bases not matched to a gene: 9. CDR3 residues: CASSSGTSGRGTYNEQFF. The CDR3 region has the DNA TGTGCCAGCAGCTCCGGGACTAGCGGGCGAGGGACCTACAATGAGCAGTTCTTC.

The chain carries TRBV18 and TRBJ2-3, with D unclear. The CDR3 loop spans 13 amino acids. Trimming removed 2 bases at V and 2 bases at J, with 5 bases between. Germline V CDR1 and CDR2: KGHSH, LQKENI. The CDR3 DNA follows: TGTGCCAGCTCACCAACATCCACAGATACGCAGTATTTT. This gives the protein CASSPTSTDTQYF.

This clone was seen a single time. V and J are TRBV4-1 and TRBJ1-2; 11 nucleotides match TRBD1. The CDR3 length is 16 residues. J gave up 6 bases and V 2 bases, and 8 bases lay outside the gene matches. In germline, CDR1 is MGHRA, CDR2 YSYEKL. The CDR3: CASSQTQDRGPNGYTF. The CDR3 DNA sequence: TGCGCCAGCAGCCAAACGCAGGACAGGGGGCCAAATGGCTACACCTTC.

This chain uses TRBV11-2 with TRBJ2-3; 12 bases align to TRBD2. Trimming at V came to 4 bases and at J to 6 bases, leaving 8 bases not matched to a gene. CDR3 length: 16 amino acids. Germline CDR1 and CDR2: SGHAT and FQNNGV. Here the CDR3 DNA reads TGTGCCAGCAGCTCTAGACTAGCGGGAGAGTCGGATACGCAGTATTTT. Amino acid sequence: CASSSRLAGESDTQYF.

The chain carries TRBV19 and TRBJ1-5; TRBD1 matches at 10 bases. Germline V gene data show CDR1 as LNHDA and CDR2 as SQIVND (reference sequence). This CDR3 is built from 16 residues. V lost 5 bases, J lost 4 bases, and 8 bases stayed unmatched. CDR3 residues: CASSPTGTGVNQPQHF. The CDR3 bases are TGTGCCAGTAGTCCCACCGGGACAGGGGTGAATCAGCCCCAGCATTTT.

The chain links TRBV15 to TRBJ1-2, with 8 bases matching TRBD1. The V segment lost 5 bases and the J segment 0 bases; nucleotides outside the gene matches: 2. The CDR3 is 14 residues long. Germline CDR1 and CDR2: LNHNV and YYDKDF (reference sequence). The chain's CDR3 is CATSQTGANYGYTF. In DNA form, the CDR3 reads TGTGCCACCAGCCAGACAGGGGCTAACTATGGCTACACCTTC.

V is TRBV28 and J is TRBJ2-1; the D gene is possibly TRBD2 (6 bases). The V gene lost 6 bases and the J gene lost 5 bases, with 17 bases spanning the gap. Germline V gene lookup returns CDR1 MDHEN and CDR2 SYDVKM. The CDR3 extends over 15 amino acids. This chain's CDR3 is CASSLVAIADNEQFF. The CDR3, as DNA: TGTGCCAGCAGCCTCGTCGCGATAGCGGACAATGAGCAGTTCTTC.

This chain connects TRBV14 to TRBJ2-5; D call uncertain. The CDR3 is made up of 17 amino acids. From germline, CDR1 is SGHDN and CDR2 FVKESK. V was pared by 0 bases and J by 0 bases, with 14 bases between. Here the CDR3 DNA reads TGTGCCAGCAGCCAAGACGTATGGACCGCGTACCAAGAGACCCAGTACTTC. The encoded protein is CASSQDVWTAYQETQYF.